The next 16 T cell receptor beta chains were all read from a single sample in a study of T cell changes during pregnancy in multiple sclerosis. Here immunoSEQ multiplex PCR was the method, and the copy in TCRdb shows in-frame clones only, minus some. The data hold approximately 31,000 clones, with over 75% observed a single time. Specimen: CD8+ T cells from peripheral blood mononuclear cells, collected in the second trimester of pregnancy. The receptors originated from a female donor with multiple sclerosis, enrolled in a pregnancy study.

This chain links TRBV4-3 with TRBJ2-7; D is possibly TRBD1 (6 bases). V shed 3 bases and J shed 4 bases, with 16 bases lying between them. CDR1 and CDR2 from the germline V gene are LGHNA and YSLEER. The CDR3 length is 15 residues. DNA for the CDR3: TGCGCCAGCAGCCAGCACCGGGACACTCTTTACGAGCAGTACTTC. Protein product: CASSQHRDTLYEQYF.

The rearrangement uses TRBV7-6 and TRBJ2-7, with 8 bases aligning to TRBD1. Germline CDR1 is SGHVS and CDR2 is FNYEAQ. The trim removed 5 bases at V and 0 bases at J, leaving 12 bases unmatched. The CDR3 contains 17 residues. The CDR3 DNA follows: TGTGCCAGCAGCGCCGGGACAGGACGCTCCTACTCCTACGAGCAGTACTTC. It is translated as CASSAGTGRSYSYEQYF.

This chain joins TRBV5-5 and TRBJ2-6; TRBD1 might be the D (6 bases). Germline V gene sequence: CDR1 SGHKS, CDR2 YYEKEE (reference sequence). The germline V and J ends were trimmed by 6 bases and 0 bases, with 16 bases remaining between them. The CDR3 contains 17 residues. The CDR3 sequence: CASTGGQPLSGANVLTF. The DNA for the CDR3 is TGTGCCAGCACTGGCGGACAGCCGCTCTCTGGGGCCAACGTCCTGACTTTC.

The chain uses TRBV5-4 and TRBJ2-1; 11 nucleotides align to TRBD2. With 3 bases clipped from V and 9 bases from J, the junction kept 5 bases outside the gene matches. CDR1 is SGHNT and CDR2 is YYREEE in the germline V gene (reference sequence). This CDR3 has 14 amino acids. Here the CDR3 reads CASSSGLAGGEQFF. CDR3 DNA: TGTGCCAGCAGCTCGGGGCTAGCGGGAGGTGAGCAGTTCTTC.

This clone turned up a few times. The genes are TRBV29-1 and TRBJ1-1, with D unclear. Germline assignment: CDR1 SQVTM and CDR2 ANQGSEA. The CDR3 is 10 amino acids. Trimming removed 7 bases at V and 5 bases at J, with 8 bases between. CDR3 sequence: CSAGGTEAFF. In nucleotides, the CDR3 is TGCAGCGCTGGAGGGACTGAAGCTTTCTTT.

The V call is TRBV5-4, the J call TRBJ2-7; 13 bases align to TRBD2. Germline loops: CDR1 SGHNT, CDR2 YYREEE (reference sequence). Trimming at V came to 0 bases and at J to 3 bases, leaving 0 bases not matched to a gene. The CDR3 runs to 15 residues. The CDR3 sequence is CASSLGTSGSYEQYF. The CDR3 coding sequence is TGTGCCAGCAGCTTGGGGACTAGCGGGAGCTACGAGCAGTACTTC.

The V call is TRBV9, the J call TRBJ2-3; D is possibly TRBD2 (6 bases). The V end was cut by 4 bases, the J end by 7 bases, with 10 bases between. Germline assignment: CDR1 SGDLS and CDR2 YYNGEE. The CDR3 sequence is 12 residues long. Written as DNA, the CDR3 is TGTGCCAGCAGCCTGGGGGGTAATACGCAGTATTTT. This sequence encodes CASSLGGNTQYF. The full variable domain, in which reference TRBV9 and TRBJ2-3 provide the parts outside the CDR3, is DSGVTQTPKHLITATGQRVTLRCSPRSGDLSVYWYQQSLDQGLQFLIQYYNGEERAKGNILERFSAQQFPDLHSELNLSSLELGDSALYFCASSLGGNTQYFGPGTRLTVL.

The chain carries TRBV5-6 and TRBJ2-3; D perhaps matches TRBD2 (5 bases). The CDR3 is 16 amino acids. Deletions cut 0 bases from V and 4 bases from J, with 15 bases between. The germline CDR1 and CDR2 sequences are SGHDT and YYEEEE. CDR3 protein: CASSLDPRVEADTQYF. DNA for the CDR3: TGTGCCAGCAGCTTGGATCCGCGGGTGGAGGCAGATACGCAGTATTTT.

The J gene is TRBJ2-1, the V gene TRBV4-3, with a weak D call TRBD2 (5 bases). Germline loops: CDR1 LGHNA, CDR2 YSLEER. Trimming removed 2 bases from V and 3 bases from J, with 14 bases in between. The CDR3 spans 16 residues. CDR3 in DNA: TGCGCCAGCAGCCAATCTAGCCGCGCCGTCTACAATGAGCAGTTCTTC. Protein product: CASSQSSRAVYNEQFF.

The rearrangement joins TRBV27 to TRBJ2-7, with 16 positions matching TRBD2. Trimming removed 3 bases from V and 1 base from J; junction bases left unmatched: 6. The CDR3 covers 18 residues. From germline, CDR1 is MNHEY and CDR2 SMNVEV (reference sequence). The chain's CDR3 is CASSFGPGLAGGSYEQYF. Here the CDR3 DNA reads TGTGCCAGCAGTTTTGGGCCGGGACTAGCGGGAGGGTCCTACGAGCAGTACTTC.

This CDR3 reads CASSPRLAGGPVEQFF. CDR3 nucleotides: TGTGCCAGCAGCCCTAGACTAGCGGGAGGGCCCGTTGAGCAGTTCTTC. The genes are TRBV7-9 and TRBJ2-1; 14 bases line up with TRBD2. In germline, CDR1 is SEHNR, CDR2 FQNEAQ (reference sequence). V lost 5 bases, J lost 9 bases, and 9 bases stayed unmatched. The CDR3 length is 16 residues.

J is TRBJ2-7 and V is TRBV19; 7 nucleotides align to TRBD2. The germline CDR1 and CDR2 sequences are LNHDA and SQIVND (reference sequence). The CDR3 extends over 12 amino acids. V was clipped by 4 bases and J by 5 bases; unmatched bases: 2. CDR3 amino acids: CASSKGGNEQYF. Here the CDR3 DNA reads TGTGCCAGTAGTAAGGGAGGGAACGAGCAGTACTTC.

The CDR3 DNA follows: TGTGCCAGCAGCTTTGGGGCCCCCTACGAGCAGTACTTC. This sequence encodes CASSFGAPYEQYF. The gene calls are TRBV27 and TRBJ2-7, with D perhaps matching TRBD1 (5 bases). The CDR3 is made up of 13 amino acids. Germline CDR1 reads MNHEY; CDR2 reads SMNVEV (reference sequence). The V end was cut by 6 bases, the J end by 2 bases, with 11 bases between.

J is TRBJ2-1 and V is TRBV27; 7 bases are shared with TRBD2. V lost 3 bases to trimming and J lost 11 bases; unmatched junction nucleotides: 7. CDR1 and CDR2 from the germline V gene are MNHEY and SMNVEV (reference sequence). The CDR3 extends over 13 amino acids. The CDR3 here is CASSFSKAGKQFF. The CDR3 DNA is TGTGCCAGCAGTTTCTCGAAAGCGGGAAAGCAGTTCTTC.

In this sample, this clone turned up a few times. The genes are TRBV7-9 and TRBJ2-1, with TRBD2 matching over 8 bases. Germline V gene lookup returns CDR1 SEHNR and CDR2 FQNEAQ (reference sequence). The CDR3 is 17 residues long. V was pared by 5 bases and J by 3 bases, with 12 bases of the junction left unmatched. The CDR3 nucleotides are TGTGCCAGCAGCCTGAGAACCGGGACTAGTTTCTACAATGAGCAGTTCTTC. Its protein is CASSLRTGTSFYNEQFF.

The chain links TRBV2 to TRBJ1-5, with D hard to call. Germline V gives CDR1 SNHLY, CDR2 FYNNEI. The ends were cut back, 5 bases at V and 7 bases at J, with 12 bases in the middle. The CDR3 is made up of 13 amino acids. The CDR3 loop is CASSQLPGQPQHF. The CDR3 bases are TGTGCCAGCAGTCAACTCCCCGGGCAGCCCCAGCATTTT.